This TCR beta chain is drawn from a study of blood T cell repertoires in COVID-19. Turning to the study itself: There were acute and convalescent COVID-19 samples, and they came from the United States, Italy and Spain. T cells, B-cell-depleted T cells, or PBMCs provided the cDNA or gDNA that served as material.

Authors' processing steps: Nucleated cell counts were estimated from reference gene primer amplification. Generated by immunoSEQ multiplex PCR, the TCRdb table keeps only in-frame clones and is missing some. The V and J calls and clone size are taken from that table; D and trimming were inferred from the DNA. The table records 140,000 or so clones, around 90% of them present only once. Trimming removed 1 base at V and 3 bases at J, with 10 bases between. There are 15 residues in the CDR3. CDR1 SNHLY and CDR2 FYNNEI come from the germline V gene. Specimen: peripheral blood. The sequence was obtained from a human donor in a cohort sampled during active COVID-19. The chain couples TRBV2 to TRBJ1-3; possible D gene TRBD1, 6 bases. CDR3 amino acids: CASSEGYRVGNTIYF. The DNA of the CDR3 is TGTGCCAGCAGTGAAGGTTACAGGGTTGGAAACACCATATATTTT.